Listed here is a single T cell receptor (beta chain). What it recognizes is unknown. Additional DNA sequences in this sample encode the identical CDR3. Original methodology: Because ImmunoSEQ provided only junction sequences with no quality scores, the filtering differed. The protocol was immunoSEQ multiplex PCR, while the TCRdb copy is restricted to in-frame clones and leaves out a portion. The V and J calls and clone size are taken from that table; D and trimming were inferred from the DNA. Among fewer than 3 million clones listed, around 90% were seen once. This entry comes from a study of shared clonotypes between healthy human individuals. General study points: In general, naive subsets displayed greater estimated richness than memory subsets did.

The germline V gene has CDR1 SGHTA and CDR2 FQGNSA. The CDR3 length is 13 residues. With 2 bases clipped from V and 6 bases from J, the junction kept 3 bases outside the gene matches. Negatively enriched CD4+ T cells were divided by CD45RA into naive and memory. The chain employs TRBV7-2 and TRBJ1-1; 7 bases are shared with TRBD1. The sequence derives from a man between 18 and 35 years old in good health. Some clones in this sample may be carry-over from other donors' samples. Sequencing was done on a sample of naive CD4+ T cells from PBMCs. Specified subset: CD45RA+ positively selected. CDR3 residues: CASSLRQGAEAFF. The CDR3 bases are TGTGCCAGCAGCTTACGGCAGGGGGCTGAAGCTTTCTTT.